This T cell receptor beta chain emerged from a study of monozygotic twins with inflammatory bowel disease (dated by TCRdb to about 2019). A note on the overall study: A total of about 28 monozygotic twin pairs were included in the full study, comprising nine German pairs (four IBD-concordant, five IBD-discordant) and 19 IBD-discordant Danish pairs. Within discordant pairs, disease-associated traits were sought mainly by comparing IBD patients with their genetically identical healthy co-twins. Each individual had, on average, about 151 000 unique TCRalpha sequences and 181 000 unique TCRbeta sequences available for analysis.

The library was produced with 5' RACE. Preparation of each TCR library used approximately 4,000 ng of total RNA. For each sample, cDNA synthesis with SMARTScribe reverse transcriptase was split into eight separate reactions. During cDNA synthesis, template switching was used to introduce unique molecular identifiers that contained a 6-nucleotide sample barcode. TCRalpha and TCRbeta cDNA was amplified by two nested PCRs of approximately 16 and 10 cycles, with bead purification after each PCR. Before amplification, the cDNA was treated with uracil DNA-glycosylase and purified using the QIAquick PCR purification kit. The second PCR added Illumina TruSeq-compatible adapters along with sample-specific barcodes. TapeStation and Qubit were used to check library quality and concentration, and 4 to 6 ng of each library was pooled. Sequencing of the pooled libraries was done on an Illumina HiSeq2500 single-index Rapid Run using custom sequencing primers and 2 x 100 bp reads. Concerning the study's data processing: MiGEC version 1.2.6 was used for UMI-based consensus assembly to correct PCR and sequencing errors. MiXCR version 2.1.1 handled V(D)J alignment, clonotype assembly and CDR3 extraction. Gene usage, clonotype sharing and MAIT/NKT TCR abundance were normalised by analysing the top 1000, 10 000 and 20 000 clonotypes per sample. Diversity was computed as the inverse Simpson index with the vegan R package after downsampling to 27 000 UMIs. Paired Mann-Whitney U tests were applied to discordant twin pairs, and Benjamini-Hochberg correction was used for multiple testing. TCRdb reprocessed the reads, reporting each CDR3 protein sequence once and no DNA. The V and J calls were not made by the authors but by TCRdb's processing. The table of this sample itemizes 330,000 or so distinct CDR3 sequences. The ten largest clones take up 2% to 2.5% of the sample.

From each donor, a roughly 2.5 ml peripheral blood sample was collected into PAXgene tubes and stored at -80 degrees C. Total RNA was isolated from whole blood with the PAXgene blood miRNA kit on an automated QIAcube, without T cell sorting. Peripheral blood from monozygotic twin pairs, either concordant or discordant for inflammatory bowel disease, underwent deep TCRalpha and TCRbeta repertoire profiling that used unique molecular barcoding. For every twin pair, smoking habits were documented, and each individual was categorised as a current, former or never smoker. As regards this clonotype: What antigen it recognizes has not been identified.

General findings and caveats noted by the study authors: TCRbeta repertoire diversity, by inverse Simpson index, was decreased in IBD patients compared with their healthy co-twins. No single strong signal or clonotype linked to IBD turned up in the results, so the idea that one exists was not supported. Distinction between different T cell subtypes could not be achieved in the analysis. Because patients received different immunosuppressive treatments, the repertoires may have picked up extra background noise and variability between individuals. Concordant and discordant twins showed no difference in repertoire similarity, possibly because of limited statistical power. IBD patients shared fewer clonotypes with other individuals than healthy twins did, most markedly in patients showing signs of disease activity.

The CDR3 has 18 amino acids, counting the end cysteine and phenylalanine. DNA was not recorded. CDR1 and CDR2, per the germline V gene (reference sequence), are DFQATT and SNEGSKA. The source is a human donor with ulcerative colitis or Crohn's disease, or a healthy co-twin of an affected twin (not recorded which). The sequencing input was blood. The rearrangement joined TRBV20-1 to TRBJ2-3; TCRdb's assignment of TRBD2 cannot be checked, as there is no DNA. Here the CDR3 is given as CSARGTSGSKGRTDTQYF.